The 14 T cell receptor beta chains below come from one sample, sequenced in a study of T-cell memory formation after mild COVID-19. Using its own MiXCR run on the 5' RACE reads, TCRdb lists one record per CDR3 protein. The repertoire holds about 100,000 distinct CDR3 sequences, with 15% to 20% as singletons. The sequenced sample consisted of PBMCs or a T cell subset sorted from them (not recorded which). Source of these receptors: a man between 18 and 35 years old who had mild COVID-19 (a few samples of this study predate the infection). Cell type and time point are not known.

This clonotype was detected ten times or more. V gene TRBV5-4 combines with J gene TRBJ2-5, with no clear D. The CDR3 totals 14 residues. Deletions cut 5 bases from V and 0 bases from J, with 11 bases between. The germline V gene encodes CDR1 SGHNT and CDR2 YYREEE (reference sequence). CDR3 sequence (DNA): TGTGCCAGCAGTCCGGACGTGTACCAAGAGACCCAGTACTTC. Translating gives CASSPDVYQETQYF.

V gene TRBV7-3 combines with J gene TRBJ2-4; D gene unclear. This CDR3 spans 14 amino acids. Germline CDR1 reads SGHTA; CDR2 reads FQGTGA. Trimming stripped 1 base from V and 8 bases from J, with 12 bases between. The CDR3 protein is CASSLMGSQDIQYF. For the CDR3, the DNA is TGTGCCAGCAGCTTAATGGGCAGTCAGGACATTCAGTACTTC.

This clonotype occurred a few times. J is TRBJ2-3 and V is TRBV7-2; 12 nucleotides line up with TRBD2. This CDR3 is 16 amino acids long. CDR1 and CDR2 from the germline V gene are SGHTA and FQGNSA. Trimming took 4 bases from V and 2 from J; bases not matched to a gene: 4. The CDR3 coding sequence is TGTGCCAGCAGCTCCCGGACTAGCGGGGCCACAGATACGCAGTATTTT. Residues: CASSSRTSGATDTQYF.

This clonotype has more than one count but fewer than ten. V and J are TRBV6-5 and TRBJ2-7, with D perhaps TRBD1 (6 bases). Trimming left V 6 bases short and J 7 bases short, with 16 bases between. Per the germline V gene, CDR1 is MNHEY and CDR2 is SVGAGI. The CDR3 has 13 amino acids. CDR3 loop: CASRSIWGQEQYV. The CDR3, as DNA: TGTGCCAGCAGATCCATCTGGGGGCAAGAGCAGTACGTC.

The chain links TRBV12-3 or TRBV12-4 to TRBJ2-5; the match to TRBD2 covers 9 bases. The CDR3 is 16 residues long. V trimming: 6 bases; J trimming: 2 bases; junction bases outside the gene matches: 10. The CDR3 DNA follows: TGTGCCAGCAGCCCCCCACTAGCGGGTACACAAGAGACCCAGTACTTC. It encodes CASSPPLAGTQETQYF.

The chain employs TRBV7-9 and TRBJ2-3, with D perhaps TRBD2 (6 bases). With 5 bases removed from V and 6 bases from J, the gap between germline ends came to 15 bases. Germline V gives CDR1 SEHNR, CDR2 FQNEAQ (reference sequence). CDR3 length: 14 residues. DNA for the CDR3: TGTGCCAGCAGCCCTGGACTACCCGGGGATACGCAGTATTTT. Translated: CASSPGLPGDTQYF.

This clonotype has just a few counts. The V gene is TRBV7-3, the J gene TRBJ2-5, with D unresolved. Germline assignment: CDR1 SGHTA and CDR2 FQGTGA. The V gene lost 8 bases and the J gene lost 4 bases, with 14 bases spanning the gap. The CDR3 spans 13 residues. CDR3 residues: CASAPWGRETQYF. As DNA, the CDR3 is TGTGCCAGCGCCCCCTGGGGTCGAGAGACCCAGTACTTC.

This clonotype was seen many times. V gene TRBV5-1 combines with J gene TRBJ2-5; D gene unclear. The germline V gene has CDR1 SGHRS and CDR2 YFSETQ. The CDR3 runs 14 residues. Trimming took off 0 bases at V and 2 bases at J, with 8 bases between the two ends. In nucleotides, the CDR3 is TGCGCCAGCAGCTTGGCGGTGCTGCAAGAGACCCAGTACTTC. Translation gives CASSLAVLQETQYF.

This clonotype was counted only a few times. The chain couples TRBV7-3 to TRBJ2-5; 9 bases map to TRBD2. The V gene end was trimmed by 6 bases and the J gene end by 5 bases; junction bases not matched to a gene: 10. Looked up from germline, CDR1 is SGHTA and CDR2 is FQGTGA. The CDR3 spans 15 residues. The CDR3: CASSLAGGPIETQYF. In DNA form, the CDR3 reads TGTGCCAGCAGTTTGGCGGGGGGGCCTATTGAGACCCAGTACTTC.

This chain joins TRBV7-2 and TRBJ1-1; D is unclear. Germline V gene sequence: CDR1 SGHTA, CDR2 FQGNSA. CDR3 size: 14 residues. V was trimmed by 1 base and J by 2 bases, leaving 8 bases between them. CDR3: CASSLERGNTEAFF. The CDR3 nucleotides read TGTGCCAGCAGCTTAGAACGGGGAAACACTGAAGCTTTCTTT.

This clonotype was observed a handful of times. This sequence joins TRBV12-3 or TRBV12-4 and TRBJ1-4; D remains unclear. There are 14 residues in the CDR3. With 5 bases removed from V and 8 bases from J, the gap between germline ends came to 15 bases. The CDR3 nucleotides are TGTGCCAGCAGTAGGATGGGCTCAATAGAAAAACTGTTTTTT. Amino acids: CASSRMGSIEKLFF.

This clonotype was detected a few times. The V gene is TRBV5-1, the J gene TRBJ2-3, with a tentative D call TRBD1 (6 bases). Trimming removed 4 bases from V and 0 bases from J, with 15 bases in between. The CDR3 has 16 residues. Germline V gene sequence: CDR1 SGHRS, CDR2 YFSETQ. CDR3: CASSSTGRTSTDTQYF. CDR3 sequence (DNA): TGCGCCAGCAGCAGTACAGGGCGAACTAGCACAGATACGCAGTATTTT. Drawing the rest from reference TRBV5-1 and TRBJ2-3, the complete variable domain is KAGVTQTPRYLIKTRGQQVTLSCSPISGHRSVSWYQQTPGQGLQFLFEYFSETQRNKGNFPGRFSGRQFSNSRSEMNVSTLELGDSALYLCASSSTGRTSTDTQYFGPGTRLTVL.

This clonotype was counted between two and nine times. Here the CDR3 DNA reads TGCAGCGTTGAATCCGGAAATAGCAATCAGCCCCAGCATTTT. Translated, it gives CSVESGNSNQPQHF. The rearrangement uses TRBV29-1 and TRBJ1-5; D is uncertain. With 2 bases removed from V and 0 bases from J, the gap between germline ends came to 8 bases. Per germline, CDR1 SQVTM and CDR2 ANQGSEA. This CDR3 region has 14 residues. The full variable domain, completed using reference TRBV29-1 and TRBJ1-5, is SAVISQKPSRDICQRGTSLTIQCQVDSQVTMMFWYRQQPGQSLTLIATANQGSEATYESGFVIDKFPISRPNLTFSTLTVSNMSPEDSSIYLCSVESGNSNQPQHFGDGTRLSIL.

In DNA form, the CDR3 reads TGTGCCAGCAGGGAAAGGACAGATACGCAGTATTTT. It translates to CASRERTDTQYF. This chain connects TRBV2 to TRBJ2-3, with D uncertain. Trimming cost V 6 bases and J 3 bases, with 7 bases left between them. The CDR3 spans 12 residues. Looked up from germline, CDR1 is SNHLY and CDR2 is FYNNEI. Together with reference TRBV2 and TRBJ2-3, the CDR3 gives the full variable domain: EPEVTQTPSHQVTQMGQEVILRCVPISNHLYFYWYRQILGQKVEFLVSFYNNEISEKSEIFDDQFSVERPDGSNFTLKIRSTKLEDSAMYFCASRERTDTQYFGPGTRLTVL.